The 17 T cell receptor beta chains below come from one sample, sequenced in a study of T cell responses to AZD1222 COVID-19 vaccine. Some clones are missing from TCRdb's copy, which holds only in-frame ones; the method was immunoSEQ multiplex PCR. The profile covers some 120,000 clones, with 89% appearing a single time and more than 4% taken by the ten largest. Here the sequenced sample was peripheral blood, taken on day 0 of AZD1222 vaccination. Source of these receptors: an adult in good health.

J is TRBJ2-1 and V is TRBV25-1; possibly TRBD2 for D (6 bases). The CDR3 consists of 12 residues. Germline loops: CDR1 MGHDK, CDR2 SYGVNS. V was trimmed by 5 bases and J by 13 bases, leaving 15 bases between them. CDR3 nucleotides: TGTGCCAGCAGTATACGCCGGGACTTTCAGTTCTTC. Translated, it gives CASSIRRDFQFF.

This chain uses TRBV5-1 with TRBJ2-4, with 7 nucleotides matching TRBD1. In germline, CDR1 is SGHRS, CDR2 YFSETQ. The V and J ends lost 7 bases and 7 bases, in that order; junction bases with no gene match: 8. CDR3 length equals 13 residues. The CDR3 spells CASGPGQWNIQYF. The CDR3 nucleotides are TGCGCCAGCGGACCGGGACAGTGGAACATTCAGTACTTC.

This chain links TRBV7-9 with TRBJ1-2; a weak D match, TRBD1 (6 bases). V lost 4 bases, J lost 8 bases, and 20 bases lay in between. This CDR3 region has 15 residues. Germline CDR1 SEHNR, CDR2 FQNEAQ (reference sequence). The CDR3 here is CASSSRDKENGGYTF. In DNA, the CDR3 is TGTGCCAGCAGCTCCCGGGACAAGGAAAATGGGGGCTACACCTTC. Together with reference TRBV7-9 and TRBJ1-2, the CDR3 gives the full variable domain: DTGVSQNPRHKITKRGQNVTFRCDPISEHNRLYWYRQTLGQGPEFLTYFQNEAQLEKSRLLSDRFSAERPKGSFSTLEIQRTEQGDSAMYLCASSSRDKENGGYTFGSGTRLTVV.

The chain has TRBV3-1 (or the pseudogene TRBV3-2) and TRBJ1-6; D uncertain. Trimming removed 0 bases from V and 7 bases from J, with 4 bases in between. Germline CDR1 LGHDT, CDR2 YNNKEL (reference sequence). There are 13 residues in the CDR3. The CDR3 spells CASSQDWNSPLHF. In nucleotides, the CDR3 is TGTGCCAGCAGCCAAGACTGGAATTCACCCCTCCACTTT.

The rearrangement uses TRBV12-3 or TRBV12-4 and TRBJ1-3, with unresolved D. V lost 10 bases to trimming and J lost 7 bases, with 17 bases between them. This CDR3 comprises 13 residues. The DNA for the CDR3 is TGTGCCACCCTTCGAGGCTTTTCCAACACCATATATTTT. It translates to CATLRGFSNTIYF.

The chain employs TRBV9 and TRBJ1-1, with D possibly being TRBD1 (5 bases). Germline CDR1 SGDLS, CDR2 YYNGEE. The CDR3 runs to 15 residues. Trimming left V 2 bases short and J 4 bases short, with 15 bases between. CDR3 residues: CASSVKEGRGTEAFF. The CDR3 DNA sequence: TGTGCCAGCAGCGTTAAGGAGGGAAGGGGCACTGAAGCTTTCTTT.

The count of this clone is one. The rearrangement joins TRBV7-2 to TRBJ2-5; D is undetermined. V lost 8 bases and J lost 0, with 10 bases in between. Germline CDR1 and CDR2: SGHTA and FQGNSA. There are 13 residues in the CDR3. This chain's CDR3 is CASGSAHQETQYF. The CDR3 nucleotides are TGTGCCAGCGGCTCAGCGCACCAAGAGACCCAGTACTTC.

This clone showed up just once. This chain connects TRBV19 to TRBJ2-7, with D unclear. Germline CDR1 LNHDA, CDR2 SQIVND (reference sequence). The V end was cut by 4 bases, the J end by 0 bases, with 10 bases between. There are 14 residues in the CDR3. CDR3 sequence: CASSTNPDSYEQYF. The CDR3 nucleotides read TGTGCCAGTAGTACTAATCCGGACTCCTACGAGCAGTACTTC.

This clone was seen just once. This rearrangement joins TRBV7-3 to TRBJ2-1, with D possibly matching TRBD2 (7 bases). The V end lost 5 bases, the J end lost 6 bases, and 14 bases lay between the germline ends. Germline V gene lookup returns CDR1 SGHTA and CDR2 FQGTGA. CDR3 size: 14 residues. CDR3 DNA: TGTGCCAGCAGCCGGGACCGGGGGGCCAATGAGCAGTTCTTC. It codes for CASSRDRGANEQFF.

Worth noting for this clone: A junction end diverges from the germline sequence, so it may reflect a read error. The chain links TRBV4-3 to TRBJ2-2; TRBD1 might be the D (6 bases). Germline V gene lookup returns CDR1 LGHNA and CDR2 YSLEER. This CDR3 spans 13 amino acids. CDR3 nucleotide sequence: TGCGCCAGCAGCAAAGAAGGGGGCGGGGAGCTGTTTTTT. Amino acid sequence: CASSKEGGGELFF.

The J gene is TRBJ1-3, the V gene TRBV5-5; TRBD1 might be the D (5 bases). This CDR3 is built from 15 residues. Germline V lookup: CDR1 SGHKS, CDR2 YYEKEE (reference sequence). Trimming pared 4 bases from V and 9 bases from J, leaving 20 bases between. DNA of the CDR3: TGTGCCAGCAGCCCCCGGACATATGGGGGAGGCACCATATATTTT. Translating it yields CASSPRTYGGGTIYF.

The chain couples TRBV11-2 to TRBJ1-2, with D unclear. Germline CDR1 reads SGHAT; CDR2 reads FQNNGV. V gave up 4 bases and J gave up 8 bases, with 23 bases separating them. The CDR3 covers 16 residues. CDR3 amino acids: CASSSLRGGLEEGYTF. The CDR3 nucleotides are TGTGCCAGCAGCTCCCTGAGAGGAGGCCTGGAAGAGGGCTACACCTTC.

This clone was counted a few times. V gene TRBV2 combines with J gene TRBJ1-1, with 9 bases aligning to TRBD1. This CDR3 is 16 amino acids long. CDR1 is SNHLY, CDR2 FYNNEI, per germline. Trimming cost V 4 bases and J 2 bases; bases outside gene matches: 8. The CDR3 bases are TGTGCCAGCAGTGCCGGGACAGGGAGGCCCAACACTGAAGCTTTCTTT. Residues: CASSAGTGRPNTEAFF.

The J gene is TRBJ1-5, the V gene TRBV7-2, with D possibly matching TRBD1 (6 bases). CDR1 and CDR2 from the germline V gene are SGHTA and FQGNSA. The CDR3 runs 15 residues. V was cut by 8 bases and J by 7 bases, with 21 bases left in between. The CDR3 loop reads CASVPASGVGQPQHF. The CDR3 bases are TGTGCCAGCGTACCGGCTTCAGGGGTAGGACAGCCCCAGCATTTT.

V usage is TRBV10-3 and J usage is TRBJ1-6; D remains unclear. The CDR3 extends over 15 amino acids. Trimming took 0 bases from V and 7 from J, leaving 10 bases between them. Looked up from germline, CDR1 is ENHRY and CDR2 is SYGVKD. The CDR3 DNA is TGTGCCATCAGTGAGTCGAAGGGAGGGAATTCACCCCTCCACTTT. As protein: CAISESKGGNSPLHF.

The chain links TRBV2 to TRBJ2-6; 9 bases align to TRBD1. Trimming cost V 5 bases and J 0 bases; bases outside gene matches: 11. The CDR3 runs 19 residues. In germline, CDR1 is SNHLY, CDR2 FYNNEI. For the CDR3, the DNA is TGTGCCAGCAGTATGCTTCCGGGACAGGGATTCTCTGGGGCCAACGTCCTGACTTTC. This translates into CASSMLPGQGFSGANVLTF. Full variable domain (remainder filled in from reference TRBV2 and TRBJ2-6): EPEVTQTPSHQVTQMGQEVILRCVPISNHLYFYWYRQILGQKVEFLVSFYNNEISEKSEIFDDQFSVERPDGSNFTLKIRSTKLEDSAMYFCASSMLPGQGFSGANVLTFGAGSRLTVL.

Within the sample, this clone is large. The V gene is TRBV29-1, the J gene TRBJ1-5, with D possibly being TRBD1 (5 bases). Trimming took 6 bases from V and 3 from J, leaving 12 bases between them. Germline CDR1 SQVTM, CDR2 ANQGSEA. The CDR3 is made up of 13 amino acids. The CDR3 reads CSVPRVYNQPQHF. The CDR3 DNA reads TGCAGCGTCCCCAGGGTTTACAATCAGCCCCAGCATTTT. The whole variable domain, remainder taken from reference TRBV29-1 and TRBJ1-5, is SAVISQKPSRDICQRGTSLTIQCQVDSQVTMMFWYRQQPGQSLTLIATANQGSEATYESGFVIDKFPISRPNLTFSTLTVSNMSPEDSSIYLCSVPRVYNQPQHFGDGTRLSIL.